This TCR beta chain was captured by sequencing in a study of early T cells in non-severe SARS-CoV-2 infection. TCRdb reanalysed the 5' RACE reads using MiXCR and keeps one entry per CDR3 protein. This table has 68,000 or so distinct CDR3 sequences, approximately 10% appearing once. V was clipped by 10 bases and J by 1 base, with 17 bases between them. CDR3 length: 15 residues. The germline gives CDR1 MDHEN, CDR2 SYDVKM. The receptor was derived from an adult who was a healthcare worker with PCR-confirmed SARS-CoV-2 infection or an uninfected control (not recorded which). Sequenced input: whole blood. The chain has TRBV28 and TRBJ1-5; D is possibly TRBD1 (6 bases). The CDR3 loop reads CATLGGGRSNQPQHF. CDR3 DNA sequence: TGTGCCACCTTAGGGGGGGGAAGAAGCAATCAGCCCCAGCATTTT.